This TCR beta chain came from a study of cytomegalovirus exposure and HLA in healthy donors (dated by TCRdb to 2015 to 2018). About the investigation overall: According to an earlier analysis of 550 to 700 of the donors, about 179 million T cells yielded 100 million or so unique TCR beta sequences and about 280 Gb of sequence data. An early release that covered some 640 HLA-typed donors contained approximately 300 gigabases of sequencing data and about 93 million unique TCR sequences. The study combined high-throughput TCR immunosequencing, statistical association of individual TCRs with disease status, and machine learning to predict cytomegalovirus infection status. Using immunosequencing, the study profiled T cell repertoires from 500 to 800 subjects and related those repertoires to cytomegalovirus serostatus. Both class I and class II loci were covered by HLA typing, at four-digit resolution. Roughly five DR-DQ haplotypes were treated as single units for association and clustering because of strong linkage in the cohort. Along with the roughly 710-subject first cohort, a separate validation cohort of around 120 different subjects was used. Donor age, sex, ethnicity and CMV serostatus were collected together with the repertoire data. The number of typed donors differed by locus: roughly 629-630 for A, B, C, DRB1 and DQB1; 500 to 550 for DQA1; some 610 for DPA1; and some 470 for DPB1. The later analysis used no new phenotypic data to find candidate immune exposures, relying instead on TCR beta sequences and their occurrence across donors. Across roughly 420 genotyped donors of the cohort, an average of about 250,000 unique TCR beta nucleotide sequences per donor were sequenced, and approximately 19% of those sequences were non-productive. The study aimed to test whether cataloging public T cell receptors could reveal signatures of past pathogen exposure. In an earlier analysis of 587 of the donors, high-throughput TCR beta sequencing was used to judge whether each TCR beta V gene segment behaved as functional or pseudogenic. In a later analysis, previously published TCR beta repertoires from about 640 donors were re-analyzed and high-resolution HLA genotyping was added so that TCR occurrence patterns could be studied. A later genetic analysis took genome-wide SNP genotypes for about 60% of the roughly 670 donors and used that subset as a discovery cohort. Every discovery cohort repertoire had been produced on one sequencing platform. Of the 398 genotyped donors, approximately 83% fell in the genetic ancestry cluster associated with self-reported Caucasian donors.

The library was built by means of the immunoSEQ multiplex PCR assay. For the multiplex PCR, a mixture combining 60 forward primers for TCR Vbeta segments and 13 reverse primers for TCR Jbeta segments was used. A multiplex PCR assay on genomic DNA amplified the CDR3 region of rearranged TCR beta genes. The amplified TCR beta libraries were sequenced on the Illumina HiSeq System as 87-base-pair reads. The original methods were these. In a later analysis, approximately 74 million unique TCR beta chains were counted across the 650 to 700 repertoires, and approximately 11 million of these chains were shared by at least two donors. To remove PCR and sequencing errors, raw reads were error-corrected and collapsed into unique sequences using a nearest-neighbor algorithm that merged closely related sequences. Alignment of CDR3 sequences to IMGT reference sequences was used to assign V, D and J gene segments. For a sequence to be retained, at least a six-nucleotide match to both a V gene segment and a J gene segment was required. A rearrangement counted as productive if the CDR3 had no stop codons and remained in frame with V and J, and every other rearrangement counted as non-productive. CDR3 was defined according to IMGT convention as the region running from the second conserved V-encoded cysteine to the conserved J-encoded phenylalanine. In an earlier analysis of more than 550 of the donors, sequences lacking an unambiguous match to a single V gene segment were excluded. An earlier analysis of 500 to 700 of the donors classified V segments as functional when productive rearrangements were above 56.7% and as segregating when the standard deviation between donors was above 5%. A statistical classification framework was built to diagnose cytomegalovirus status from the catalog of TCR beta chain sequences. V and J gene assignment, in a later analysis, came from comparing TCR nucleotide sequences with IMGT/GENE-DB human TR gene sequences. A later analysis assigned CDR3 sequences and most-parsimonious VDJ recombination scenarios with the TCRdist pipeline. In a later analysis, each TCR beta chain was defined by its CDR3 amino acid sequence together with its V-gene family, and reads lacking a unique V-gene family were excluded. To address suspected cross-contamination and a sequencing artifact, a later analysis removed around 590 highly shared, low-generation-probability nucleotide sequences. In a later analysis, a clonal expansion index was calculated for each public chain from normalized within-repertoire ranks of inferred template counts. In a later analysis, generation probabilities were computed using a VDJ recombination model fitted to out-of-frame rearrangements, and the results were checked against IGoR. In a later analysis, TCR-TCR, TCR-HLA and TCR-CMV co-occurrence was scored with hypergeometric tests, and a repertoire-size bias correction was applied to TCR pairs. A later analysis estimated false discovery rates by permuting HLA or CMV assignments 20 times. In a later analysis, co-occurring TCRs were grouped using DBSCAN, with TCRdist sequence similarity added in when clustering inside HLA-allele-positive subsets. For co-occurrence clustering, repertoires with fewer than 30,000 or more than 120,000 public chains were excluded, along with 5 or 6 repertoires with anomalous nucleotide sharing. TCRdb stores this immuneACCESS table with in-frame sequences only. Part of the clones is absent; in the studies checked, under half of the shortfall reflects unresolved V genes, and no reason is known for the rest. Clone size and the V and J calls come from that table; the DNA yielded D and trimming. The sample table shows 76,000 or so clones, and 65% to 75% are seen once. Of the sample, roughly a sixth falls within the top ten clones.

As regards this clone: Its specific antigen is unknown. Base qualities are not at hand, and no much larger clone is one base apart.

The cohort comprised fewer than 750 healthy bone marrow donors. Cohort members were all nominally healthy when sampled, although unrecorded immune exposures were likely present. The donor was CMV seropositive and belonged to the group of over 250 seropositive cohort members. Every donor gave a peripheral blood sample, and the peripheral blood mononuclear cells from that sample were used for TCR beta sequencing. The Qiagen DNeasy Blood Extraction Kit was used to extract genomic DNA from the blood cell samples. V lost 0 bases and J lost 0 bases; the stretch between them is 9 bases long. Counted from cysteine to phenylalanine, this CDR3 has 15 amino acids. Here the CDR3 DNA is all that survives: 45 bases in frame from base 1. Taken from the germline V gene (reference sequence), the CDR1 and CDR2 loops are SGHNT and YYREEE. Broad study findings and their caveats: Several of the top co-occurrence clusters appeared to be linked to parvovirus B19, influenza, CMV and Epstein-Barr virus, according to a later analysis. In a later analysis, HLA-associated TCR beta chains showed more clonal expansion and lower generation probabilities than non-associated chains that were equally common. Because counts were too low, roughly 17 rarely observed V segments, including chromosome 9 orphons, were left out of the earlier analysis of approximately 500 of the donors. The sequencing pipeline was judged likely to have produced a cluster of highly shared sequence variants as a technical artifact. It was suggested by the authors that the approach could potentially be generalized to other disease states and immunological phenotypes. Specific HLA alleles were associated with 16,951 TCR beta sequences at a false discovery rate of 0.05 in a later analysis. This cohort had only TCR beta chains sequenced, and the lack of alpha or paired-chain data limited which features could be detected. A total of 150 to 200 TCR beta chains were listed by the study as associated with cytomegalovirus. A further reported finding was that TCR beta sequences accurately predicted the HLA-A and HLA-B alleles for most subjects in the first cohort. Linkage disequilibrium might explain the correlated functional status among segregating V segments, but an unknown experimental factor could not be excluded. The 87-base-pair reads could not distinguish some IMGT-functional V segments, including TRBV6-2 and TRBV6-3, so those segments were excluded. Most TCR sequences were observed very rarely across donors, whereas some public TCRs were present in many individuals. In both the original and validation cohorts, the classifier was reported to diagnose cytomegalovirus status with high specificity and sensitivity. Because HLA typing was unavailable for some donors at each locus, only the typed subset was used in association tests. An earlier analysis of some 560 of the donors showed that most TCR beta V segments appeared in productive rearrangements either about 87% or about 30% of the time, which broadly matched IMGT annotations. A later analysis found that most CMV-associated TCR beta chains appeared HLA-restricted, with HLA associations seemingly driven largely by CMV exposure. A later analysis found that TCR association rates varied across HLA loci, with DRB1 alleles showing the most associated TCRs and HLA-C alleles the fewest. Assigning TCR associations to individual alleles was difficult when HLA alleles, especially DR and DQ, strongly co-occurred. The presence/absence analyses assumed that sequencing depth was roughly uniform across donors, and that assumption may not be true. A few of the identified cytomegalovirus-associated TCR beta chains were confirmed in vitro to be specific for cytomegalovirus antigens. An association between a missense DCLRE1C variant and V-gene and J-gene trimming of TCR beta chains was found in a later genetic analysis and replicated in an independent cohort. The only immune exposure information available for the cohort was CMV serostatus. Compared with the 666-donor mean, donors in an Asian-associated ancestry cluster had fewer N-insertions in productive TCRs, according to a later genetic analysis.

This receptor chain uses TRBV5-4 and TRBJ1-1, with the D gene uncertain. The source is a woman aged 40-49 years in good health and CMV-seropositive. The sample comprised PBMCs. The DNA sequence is TGTGCCAGCAGCTTGGGCTCTCCTATGAACACTGAAGCTTTCTTT. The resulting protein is CASSLGSPMNTEAFF.